This T cell receptor beta chain was recovered during a study of shared clonotypes between healthy human individuals. Germline V gives CDR1 WSHSY, CDR2 SAAADI. The CDR3 is 16 residues long. The V segment lost 1 base and the J segment 3 bases; nucleotides outside the gene matches: 5. Each donor was a Caucasian adult residing in Nashville, Tennessee. Some clones are missing from TCRdb's copy, which holds only in-frame ones; the method was immunoSEQ multiplex PCR. The repertoire holds over a million clones, with approximately 97% as singletons. The TCR was taken from a man aged 25-45 years in good health. The J gene is TRBJ2-1, the V gene TRBV10-2; 8 bases agree with TRBD2. Sequencing input: naive CD4+ T cells sorted from blood. Noted subset: CD45RA+ positively selected. This CDR3 is CASSEWASGRYNEQFF. The CDR3 DNA is TGCGCCAGCAGTGAGTGGGCTAGCGGGCGCTACAATGAGCAGTTCTTC.